Below, 27 T cell receptor beta chains from the same sample are listed, as sequenced in a study of blood T cell repertoires in COVID-19. Repertoires were generated with immunoSEQ multiplex PCR, while TCRdb's copy carries only in-frame clones and drops some. The sample gives 380,000 or so clones, roughly four fifths of which show up once; around 1.1% is in the top ten. The sample was peripheral blood. All receptors come from a human donor with acute or convalescent COVID-19. The donor label of this sample is uncertain.

The chain combines TRBV9 with TRBJ1-3, with no clear D. V was clipped by 4 bases and J by 5 bases, with 22 bases between them. The CDR3 runs 17 residues. Germline V CDR1 and CDR2: SGDLS, YYNGEE. The CDR3 DNA sequence: TGTGCCAGCAGCCGGATATACGGGCGGGGATCCAGAAACACCATATATTTT. It codes for CASSRIYGRGSRNTIYF.

The table lists this clone with a few counts. The V and J genes are TRBV24-1 and TRBJ1-1; D might be TRBD1 (5 bases). Germline loops: CDR1 KGHDR, CDR2 SFDVKD. Trimming removed 5 bases from V and 5 bases from J, with 11 bases in between. This CDR3 has 13 residues. CDR3 sequence (DNA): TGTGCCACCAGTGTAAAGGGGCGGACTGAAGCTTTCTTT. This encodes CATSVKGRTEAFF.

The chain is built from TRBV4-2 and TRBJ2-2; 8 bases fit TRBD2. The CDR3 is 15 residues long. Trimming removed 3 bases from V and 7 bases from J; junction bases left unmatched: 7. The germline CDR1 and CDR2 sequences are LGHNA and YNFKEQ. The CDR3 sequence: CASSHLSGDSGELFF. DNA of the CDR3: TGTGCCAGCAGCCACCTTAGCGGGGATAGCGGGGAGCTGTTTTTT.

The chain links TRBV6-5 to TRBJ1-3; 12 bases fit TRBD1. J gave up 4 bases and V 2 bases, and 3 bases lay outside the gene matches. This CDR3 spans 16 amino acids. Per germline, CDR1 MNHEY and CDR2 SVGAGI. The CDR3 DNA reads TGTGCCAGCAGTTACCGGGACAGGGGGCGCGGAAACACCATATATTTT. Amino acids: CASSYRDRGRGNTIYF.

The chain has TRBV2 and TRBJ1-3, with 8 positions matching TRBD1. Germline V gene sequence: CDR1 SNHLY, CDR2 FYNNEI. The CDR3 runs 15 residues. After removal of 4 bases from V and 4 bases from J, the junction contained 6 bases not matched to a gene. In DNA form, the CDR3 reads TGTGCCAGCAGTGTCCAGGGGGCGCGAGGAAACACCATATATTTT. Protein: CASSVQGARGNTIYF.

The chain joins TRBV6-5 to TRBJ1-5, with D possibly TRBD1 on 6 matching bases. The CDR3 spans 14 residues. V was clipped by 6 bases and J by 7 bases, with 16 bases between them. CDR1 and CDR2 (germline): MNHEY, SVGAGI. In DNA, the CDR3 is TGTGCCAGCAGCGGAACAGGGATTGCCCAGCCCCAGCATTTT. Translated: CASSGTGIAQPQHF.

This clone has just a few counts. The V gene is TRBV9, the J gene TRBJ2-1, with 7 bases aligning to TRBD1. This CDR3 is 16 amino acids long. The V segment lost 0 bases and the J segment 1 base; nucleotides outside the gene matches: 4. Per the germline V gene, CDR1 is SGDLS and CDR2 is YYNGEE. The CDR3 sequence is CASSVAPTGSYNEQFF. As DNA, the CDR3 is TGTGCCAGCAGCGTAGCGCCGACAGGGTCCTACAATGAGCAGTTCTTC.

The chain links TRBV11-2 to TRBJ2-1; perhaps TRBD2 as D (6 bases). V was shortened by 0 bases and J by 4 bases, with 10 bases between the two germline ends. The CDR3 is made up of 15 amino acids. Germline-derived CDR1 and CDR2 are SGHAT and FQNNGV. The CDR3 reads CASSLEGGIYNEQFF. The CDR3 region has the DNA TGTGCCAGCAGCTTAGAGGGGGGAATATACAATGAGCAGTTCTTC.

The chain recombines TRBV15 with TRBJ2-7; 9 nucleotides line up with TRBD1. This CDR3 is built from 17 residues. The V segment lost 4 bases and the J segment 0 bases; nucleotides outside the gene matches: 10. The V gene's germline CDR1 is LNHNV and CDR2 YYDKDF (reference sequence). For the CDR3, the DNA is TGTGCCACCAGCAAACCGGCCGGGACAGGGAACTCCTACGAGCAGTACTTC. It yields the protein CATSKPAGTGNSYEQYF.

V gene TRBV7-2 combines with J gene TRBJ1-1; TRBD1 aligns across 8 bases. V was clipped by 1 base and J by 10 bases; unmatched bases: 5. Germline CDR1 and CDR2: SGHTA and FQGNSA. The CDR3 is 13 amino acids. This chain's CDR3 is CASSLVATGGAFF. The DNA for the CDR3 is TGTGCCAGCAGCTTAGTGGCCACAGGGGGAGCTTTCTTT.

This clone was picked up one time. CDR3 amino acids: CASRGLAGFTGELFF. DNA for the CDR3: TGTGCCAGCCGGGGACTAGCGGGATTCACCGGGGAGCTGTTTTTT. This rearrangement joins TRBV6-6 to TRBJ2-2, with 13 bases identical to TRBD2. CDR3 size: 15 residues. The V and J ends lost 8 bases and 4 bases, in that order; junction bases with no gene match: 4. CDR1 and CDR2 (germline): MNHNY, SVGAGI (reference sequence).

In this sample, this clone turned up a few times. V is TRBV6-5 and J is TRBJ1-5; D possibly corresponds to TRBD1 (5 bases). V shed 10 bases and J shed 0 bases, with 16 bases lying between them. This CDR3 region has 15 residues. Looked up from germline, CDR1 is MNHEY and CDR2 is SVGAGI. In DNA form, the CDR3 reads TGTGCCACCAAGCTCGAAGGGGTTAGCAATCAGCCCCAGCATTTT. Amino acids: CATKLEGVSNQPQHF.

This rearrangement joins TRBV3-1 (or the pseudogene TRBV3-2) to TRBJ2-1; 9 bases align to TRBD2. The junction had 4 bases not matched to a gene; V was cut back by 4 bases and J by 6 bases. The V gene's germline CDR1 is LGHDT and CDR2 YNNKEL (reference sequence). CDR3 length equals 14 residues. The CDR3 DNA is TGTGCCAGCAGCCGGACTAGCGCGGGCAATGAGCAGTTCTTC. It encodes CASSRTSAGNEQFF.

This clone was seen a handful of times. The chain recombines TRBV25-1 with TRBJ1-6; 7 bases fit TRBD1. The V and J ends lost 1 base and 10 bases, in that order; junction bases with no gene match: 7. The CDR3 extends over 15 amino acids. Germline V gene lookup returns CDR1 MGHDK and CDR2 SYGVNS. CDR3 residues: CASSEFRQGESPLHF. The CDR3 region has the DNA TGTGCCAGCAGTGAATTCCGACAGGGCGAATCACCCCTCCACTTT.

This clone has a single count. This chain joins TRBV20-1 and TRBJ2-7; D is unresolved. V lost 3 bases and J lost 6, with 9 bases in between. The CDR3 is made up of 11 amino acids. The germline V gene has CDR1 DFQATT and CDR2 SNEGSKA (reference sequence). The CDR3 sequence: CSASRQVEQYF. DNA for the CDR3: TGCAGTGCTAGTAGGCAGGTCGAGCAGTACTTC.

The chain carries TRBV9 and TRBJ2-2, with D tentatively TRBD2 (5 bases). The CDR3 extends over 16 amino acids. Germline V gene sequence: CDR1 SGDLS, CDR2 YYNGEE. The V end was cut by 6 bases, the J end by 7 bases, with 22 bases between. The CDR3 bases are TGTGCCAGCACGCTGACTACATCGATCTTCGGCGGGGAGCTGTTTTTT. Its protein product is CASTLTTSIFGGELFF.

The chain has TRBV5-1 and TRBJ1-1; D gene ambiguous. Looked up from germline, CDR1 is SGHRS and CDR2 is YFSETQ. The length of the CDR3 is 14 residues. Trimming took 4 bases from V and 6 from J, leaving 16 bases between them. The CDR3 reads CASSQRQSYPEAFF. The CDR3 coding sequence is TGCGCCAGCAGCCAAAGACAATCCTACCCTGAAGCTTTCTTT.

This sequence joins TRBV4-2 and TRBJ1-2; weak D call: TRBD1 (6 bases). This CDR3 has 13 amino acids. V dropped 1 base and J dropped 6 bases, with 9 bases sitting between them. Germline lookup yields CDR1 LGHNA and CDR2 YNFKEQ. The CDR3 DNA is TGTGCCAGCAGCCAAGGTGACAGGCATGGCTACACCTTC. It is translated as CASSQGDRHGYTF.

The chain is built from TRBV18 and TRBJ1-5; a possible D gene is TRBD1 (5 bases). From germline, CDR1 is KGHSH and CDR2 LQKENI. There are 13 residues in the CDR3. The V end lost 3 bases, the J end lost 7 bases, and 10 bases lay between the germline ends. The CDR3 region has the DNA TGTGCCAGCTCACCGGGGGGTTTCCAGCCCCAGCATTTT. Translation gives CASSPGGFQPQHF. Based on the CDR3 plus reference TRBV18 and TRBJ1-5, the full variable domain is NAGVMQNPRHLVRRRGQEARLRCSPMKGHSHVYWYRQLPEEGLKFMVYLQKENIIDESGMPKERFSAEFPKEGPSILRIQQVVRGDSAAYFCASSPGGFQPQHFGDGTRLSIL.

This clone has only one observation. The CDR3 DNA follows: TGTGCCAGCAGCTTGACAGGGTTCGGGACTGAAGCTTTCTTT. Its translation is CASSLTGFGTEAFF. The chain couples TRBV9 to TRBJ1-1; 7 bases align to TRBD1. Trimming cost V 4 bases and J 5 bases; bases outside gene matches: 8. This CDR3 has 14 amino acids. Germline CDR1 SGDLS, CDR2 YYNGEE.

This chain links TRBV6-6 with TRBJ1-1; a weak D match, TRBD1 (6 bases). Germline CDR1 and CDR2: MNHNY and SVGAGI (reference sequence). The V and J ends lost 3 bases and 11 bases respectively, with 22 bases between them. The CDR3 extends over 15 amino acids. Written as DNA, the CDR3 is TGTGCCAGCAGTTATCCCGGGACATCCCCCGAGAGGGCTTTCTTT. As protein: CASSYPGTSPERAFF.

The chain has TRBV7-8 and TRBJ2-1, with D tentatively TRBD1 (5 bases). Germline V gene sequence: CDR1 SGHVS, CDR2 FQNEAQ. This CDR3 spans 16 amino acids. The V end lost 5 bases, the J end lost 0 bases, and 14 bases lay between the germline ends. The CDR3 protein is CASSPQVGRSYNEQFF. The CDR3 DNA reads TGTGCCAGCAGCCCACAGGTCGGCCGCTCCTACAATGAGCAGTTCTTC.

This clone was seen just once. The J gene is TRBJ1-2, the V gene TRBV5-4; 7 nucleotides align to TRBD1. This CDR3 region has 13 residues. The germline CDR1 and CDR2 sequences are SGHNT and YYREEE (reference sequence). Losses at the gene ends were 4 bases for V and 4 bases for J; bases not matched to a gene: 4. The CDR3: CASSRGTVYGYTF. The DNA of the CDR3 is TGTGCCAGCAGCCGGGGGACAGTCTATGGCTACACCTTC.

The chain joins TRBV14 to TRBJ2-5, with 13 bases fitting TRBD2. V gave up 3 bases and J gave up 1 base; unmatched junction bases: 8. Germline-derived CDR1 and CDR2 are SGHDN and FVKESK. The CDR3 has 18 amino acids. The DNA of the CDR3 is TGTGCCAGCAGCCAGAGGTTCGGACTAGCGGGGGTCCAAGAGACCCAGTACTTC. This translates into CASSQRFGLAGVQETQYF.

This clone was seen only once. CDR3 in DNA: TGTGCCAGCAGCTCCACCGGGACAGGGTTCTTCTCTCAGCCCCAGCATTTT. Its protein is CASSSTGTGFFSQPQHF. The chain uses TRBV21-1 and TRBJ1-5; the D segment call TRBD1 is taken from the table without a DNA check. TRBV21-1 corresponds to a pseudogene. The CDR3 is 17 residues long.

The CDR3 nucleotides are TGTGCCAGCAGCCGGGGACAGGGGGTGGAGACCCAGTACTTC. Translating it yields CASSRGQGVETQYF. The chain recombines TRBV2 with TRBJ2-5; 11 bases are a match to TRBD1. The CDR3 length is 14 residues. Per germline, CDR1 SNHLY and CDR2 FYNNEI. V was clipped by 6 bases and J by 5 bases; unmatched bases: 5.

The rearrangement joins TRBV24-1 to TRBJ2-7; no definite D call. CDR1 is KGHDR and CDR2 is SFDVKD in the germline V gene. V lost 9 bases, J lost 5 bases, and 13 bases lay in between. This CDR3 contains 12 residues. CDR3 region: CATGPKSNEQYF. Written as DNA, the CDR3 is TGTGCCACCGGGCCGAAGTCCAACGAGCAGTACTTC.